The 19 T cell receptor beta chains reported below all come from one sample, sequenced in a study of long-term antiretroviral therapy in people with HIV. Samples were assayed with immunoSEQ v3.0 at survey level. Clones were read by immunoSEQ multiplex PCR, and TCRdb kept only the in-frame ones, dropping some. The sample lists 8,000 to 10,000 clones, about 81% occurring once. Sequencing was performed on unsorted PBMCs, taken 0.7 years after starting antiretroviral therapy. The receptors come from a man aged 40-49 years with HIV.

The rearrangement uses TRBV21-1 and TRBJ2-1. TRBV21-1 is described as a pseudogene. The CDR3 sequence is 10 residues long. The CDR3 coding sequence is TGTGCCTCTGGGGGGCGGGAGCAGTTCTTC. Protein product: CASGGREQFF.

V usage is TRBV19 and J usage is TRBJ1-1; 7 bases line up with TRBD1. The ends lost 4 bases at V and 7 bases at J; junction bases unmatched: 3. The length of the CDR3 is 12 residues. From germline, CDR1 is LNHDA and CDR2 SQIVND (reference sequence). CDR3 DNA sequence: TGTGCCAGTAGTACGAGACAGGGTGAAGCTTTCTTT. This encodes CASSTRQGEAFF.

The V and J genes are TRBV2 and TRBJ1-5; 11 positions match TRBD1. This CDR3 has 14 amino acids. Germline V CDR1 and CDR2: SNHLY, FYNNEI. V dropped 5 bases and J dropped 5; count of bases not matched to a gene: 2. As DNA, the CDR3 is TGTGCCAGCAGTAGGGGACAGGGGGATCAGCCCCAGCATTTT. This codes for CASSRGQGDQPQHF.

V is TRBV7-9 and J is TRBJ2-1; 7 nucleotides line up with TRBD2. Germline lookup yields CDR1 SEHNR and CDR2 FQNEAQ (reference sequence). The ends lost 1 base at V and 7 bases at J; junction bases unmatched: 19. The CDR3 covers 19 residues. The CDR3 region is CASSLEPRDYVRSYNEQFF. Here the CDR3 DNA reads TGTGCCAGCAGCTTAGAACCCCGGGACTACGTTCGAAGCTATAATGAGCAGTTCTTC. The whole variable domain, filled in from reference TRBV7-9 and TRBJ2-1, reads DTGVSQNPRHKITKRGQNVTFRCDPISEHNRLYWYRQTLGQGPEFLTYFQNEAQLEKSRLLSDRFSAERPKGSFSTLEIQRTEQGDSAMYLCASSLEPRDYVRSYNEQFFGPGTRLTVL.

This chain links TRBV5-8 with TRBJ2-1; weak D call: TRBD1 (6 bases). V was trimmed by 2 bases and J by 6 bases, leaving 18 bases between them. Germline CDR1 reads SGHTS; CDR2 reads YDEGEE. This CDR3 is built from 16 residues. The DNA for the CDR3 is TGTGCCAGCAGCTTAGCCTATAACAGGGTCCGCAATGAGCAGTTCTTC. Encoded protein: CASSLAYNRVRNEQFF.

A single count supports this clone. The CDR3 DNA reads TGTGCCAGCAGTTTGGCGGGGTTGAGCACAGATACGCAGTATTTT. This encodes CASSLAGLSTDTQYF. The chain carries TRBV27 and TRBJ2-3; D may be TRBD2 (6 bases). Germline lookup yields CDR1 MNHEY and CDR2 SMNVEV (reference sequence). With 3 bases removed from V and 0 bases from J, the gap between germline ends came to 10 bases. The CDR3 is 15 amino acids.

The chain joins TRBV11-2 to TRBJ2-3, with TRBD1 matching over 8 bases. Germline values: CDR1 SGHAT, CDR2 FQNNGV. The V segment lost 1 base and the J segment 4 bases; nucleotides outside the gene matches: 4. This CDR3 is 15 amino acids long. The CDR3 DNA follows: TGTGCCAGCAGCTTAGCCGACAGGGGAGCAGATACGCAGTATTTT. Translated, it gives CASSLADRGADTQYF.

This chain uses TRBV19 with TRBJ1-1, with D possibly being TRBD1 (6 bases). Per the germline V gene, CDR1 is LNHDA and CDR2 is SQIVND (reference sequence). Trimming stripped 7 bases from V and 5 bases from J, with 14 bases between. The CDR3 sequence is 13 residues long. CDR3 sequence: CASIIRGGTEAFF. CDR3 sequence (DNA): TGTGCCAGTATCATAAGGGGGGGGACTGAAGCTTTCTTT.

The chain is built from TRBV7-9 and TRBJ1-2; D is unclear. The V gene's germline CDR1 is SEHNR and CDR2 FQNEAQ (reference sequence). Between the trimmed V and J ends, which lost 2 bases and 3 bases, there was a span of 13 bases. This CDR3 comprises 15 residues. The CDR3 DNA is TGTGCCAGCAGCTTATTGGAGTATCACTACTATGGCTACACCTTC. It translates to CASSLLEYHYYGYTF.

CDR3 DNA: TGTGCCAGCAGTTTATTTGCGGGCTACGAGCAGTACTTC. Protein product: CASSLFAGYEQYF. The genes are TRBV27 and TRBJ2-7, with a tentative D call TRBD2 (5 bases). The germline V and J ends were trimmed by 1 base and 3 bases, with 7 bases remaining between them. Germline CDR1 MNHEY, CDR2 SMNVEV (reference sequence). This CDR3 region has 13 residues.

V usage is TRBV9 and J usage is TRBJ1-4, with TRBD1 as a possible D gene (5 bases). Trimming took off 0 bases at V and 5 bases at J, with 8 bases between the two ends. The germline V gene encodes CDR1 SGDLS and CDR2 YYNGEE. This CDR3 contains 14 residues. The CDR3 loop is CASSVGDGNEKLFF. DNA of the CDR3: TGTGCCAGCAGCGTAGGGGACGGAAATGAAAAACTGTTTTTT.

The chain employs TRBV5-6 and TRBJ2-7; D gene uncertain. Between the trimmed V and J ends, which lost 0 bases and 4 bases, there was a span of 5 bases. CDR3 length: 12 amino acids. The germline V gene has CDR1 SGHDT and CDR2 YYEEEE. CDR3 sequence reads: CASSLDQYEQYF. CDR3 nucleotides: TGTGCCAGCAGCTTGGATCAGTACGAGCAGTACTTC.

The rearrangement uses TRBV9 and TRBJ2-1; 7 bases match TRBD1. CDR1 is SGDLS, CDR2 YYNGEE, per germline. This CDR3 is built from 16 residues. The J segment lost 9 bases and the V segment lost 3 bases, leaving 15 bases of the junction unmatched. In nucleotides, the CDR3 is TGTGCCAGCAGCGAAGCCGGGACAGACGCCCTATTTGAGCAGTTCTTC. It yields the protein CASSEAGTDALFEQFF.

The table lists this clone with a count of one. CDR3 amino acids: CASNFYGTDTQYF. In nucleotides, the CDR3 is TGTGCCAGCAATTTTTACGGCACAGATACGCAGTATTTT. The chain combines TRBV28 with TRBJ2-3; D is undetermined. Trimming cost V 7 bases and J 1 base, with 9 bases left between them. The CDR3 runs to 13 residues. Germline V lookup: CDR1 MDHEN, CDR2 SYDVKM.

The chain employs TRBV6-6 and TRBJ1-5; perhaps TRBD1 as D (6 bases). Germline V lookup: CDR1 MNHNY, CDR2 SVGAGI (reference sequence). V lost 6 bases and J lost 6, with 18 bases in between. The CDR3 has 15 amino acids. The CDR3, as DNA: TGTGCCAGCAGCGACAAGCTCGAGGGGGGTCAGCCCCAGCATTTT. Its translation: CASSDKLEGGQPQHF.

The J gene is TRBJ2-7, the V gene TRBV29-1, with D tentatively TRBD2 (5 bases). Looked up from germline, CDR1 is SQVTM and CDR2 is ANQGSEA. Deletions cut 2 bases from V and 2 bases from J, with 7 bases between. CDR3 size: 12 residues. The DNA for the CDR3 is TGCAGCGTTGAAACGGGAACCTACGAGCAGTACTTC. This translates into CSVETGTYEQYF.

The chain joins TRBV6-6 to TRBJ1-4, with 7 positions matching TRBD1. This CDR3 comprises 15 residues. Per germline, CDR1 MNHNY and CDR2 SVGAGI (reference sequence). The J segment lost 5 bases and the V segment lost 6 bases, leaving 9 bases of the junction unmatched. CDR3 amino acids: CASRPRTGKNEKLFF. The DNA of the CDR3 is TGTGCCAGCAGACCTCGGACAGGAAAAAATGAAAAACTGTTTTTT.

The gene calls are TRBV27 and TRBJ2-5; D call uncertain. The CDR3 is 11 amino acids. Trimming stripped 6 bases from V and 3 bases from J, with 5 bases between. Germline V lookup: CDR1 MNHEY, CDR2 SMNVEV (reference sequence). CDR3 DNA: TGTGCCAGCAGGATAAAAGAGACCCAGTACTTC. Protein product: CASRIKETQYF.

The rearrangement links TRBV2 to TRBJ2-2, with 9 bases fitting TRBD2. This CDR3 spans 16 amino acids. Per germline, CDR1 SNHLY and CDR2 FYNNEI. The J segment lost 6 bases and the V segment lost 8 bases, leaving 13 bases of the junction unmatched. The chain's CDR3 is CASLRGAGGYPGELFF. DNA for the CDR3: TGTGCCAGCCTAAGGGGTGCGGGAGGGTACCCCGGGGAGCTGTTTTTT.